The 30 T cell receptor beta chains below come from one sample, sequenced in a study of cytomegalovirus exposure and HLA in healthy donors. The PCR contained 60 Vbeta and 13 Jbeta primers. Libraries were prepared by immunoSEQ multiplex PCR; TCRdb keeps only in-frame clonotypes and omits some of them. The sample records 35,000 to 45,000 clones, over 60% being singletons. The sequenced sample consisted of PBMCs. These receptors came from a man aged 25 to 40 in good health and CMV-seronegative.

This clone showed up just a few times. The V call is TRBV4-2, the J call TRBJ2-2; TRBD1 aligns across 12 bases. CDR1 is LGHNA and CDR2 is YNFKEQ in the germline V gene. The CDR3 spans 20 residues. The V gene end was trimmed by 3 bases and the J gene end by 5 bases; junction bases not matched to a gene: 16. The CDR3 bases are TGTGCCAGCAGCCACGCTCGGGGACAGGGGGCACTGGGGGGTACCGGGGAGCTGTTTTTT. It is translated as CASSHARGQGALGGTGELFF.

The rearrangement uses TRBV27 and TRBJ2-1; D might be TRBD2 (7 bases). Per the germline V gene, CDR1 is MNHEY and CDR2 is SMNVEV (reference sequence). V was cut by 3 bases and J by 5 bases, with 23 bases left in between. The length of the CDR3 is 18 residues. The CDR3 DNA reads TGTGCCAGCAGTTTTCTGTACGGGGAGGGGGTGGAGGACAATGAGCAGTTCTTC. Translating gives CASSFLYGEGVEDNEQFF.

V and J are TRBV20-1 and TRBJ2-3; no clear D. V was cut by 6 bases and J by 5 bases, with 9 bases left in between. The germline gives CDR1 DFQATT, CDR2 SNEGSKA (reference sequence). This CDR3 has 11 residues. The CDR3 loop reads CSATPKDTQYF. The CDR3 DNA sequence: TGCAGTGCCACACCAAAAGATACGCAGTATTTT.

The V and J genes are TRBV6-5 and TRBJ2-7; D gene uncertain. Germline V gene sequence: CDR1 MNHEY, CDR2 SVGAGI. CDR3 length: 12 amino acids. V was trimmed by 5 bases and J by 0 bases, leaving 5 bases between them. The CDR3 spells CASSASSYEQYF. The CDR3 coding sequence is TGTGCCAGCAGTGCCAGCTCCTACGAGCAGTACTTC.

The chain is built from TRBV6-1 and TRBJ1-2; 7 bases are a match to TRBD1. There are 12 residues in the CDR3. After removal of 8 bases from V and 8 bases from J, the junction contained 8 bases not matched to a gene. CDR1 is MNHNS and CDR2 is SASEGT in the germline V gene. The CDR3 DNA reads TGTGCCAGCTCCAGGGGACAGCCCGGCTACACCTTC. It codes for CASSRGQPGYTF.

This clone was seen a handful of times. V and J are TRBV15 and TRBJ2-5; D possibly corresponds to TRBD2 (6 bases). Germline loops: CDR1 LNHNV, CDR2 YYDKDF (reference sequence). The CDR3 runs 13 residues. V lost 0 bases, J lost 5 bases, and 7 bases lay in between. The CDR3 reads CATSRDRGETQYF. CDR3 nucleotides: TGTGCCACCAGCAGAGATCGGGGGGAGACCCAGTACTTC.

CDR3 in amino acids: CAITKYQETQYF. The CDR3 nucleotides read TGTGCCATAACAAAGTACCAAGAGACCCAGTACTTC. This sequence joins TRBV2 and TRBJ2-5; D gene unclear. V lost 10 bases and J 0 bases, leaving 9 bases between the germline ends. Germline lookup yields CDR1 SNHLY and CDR2 FYNNEI. This CDR3 region has 12 residues.

The V and J genes are TRBV14 and TRBJ2-7, with D possibly TRBD2 on 5 matching bases. The CDR3 covers 14 residues. The V and J ends lost 5 bases and 7 bases respectively, with 18 bases between them. Per the germline V gene, CDR1 is SGHDN and CDR2 is FVKESK. The CDR3 spells CASSNGLTDFEQYF. The CDR3 coding sequence is TGTGCCAGCAGCAACGGACTGACTGATTTTGAGCAGTACTTC.

This chain links TRBV10-2 with TRBJ1-2, with unresolved D. The CDR3 spans 14 residues. Trimming stripped 6 bases from V and 2 bases from J, with 13 bases between. Germline V lookup: CDR1 WSHSY, CDR2 SAAADI. CDR3 bases: TGCGCCAGCAGGGTGGACGGAGGGAACTATGGCTACACCTTC. Its protein product is CASRVDGGNYGYTF.

The chain is built from TRBV28 and TRBJ1-4; D remains ambiguous. The V gene lost 6 bases and the J gene lost 4 bases, with 12 bases spanning the gap. The V gene's germline CDR1 is MDHEN and CDR2 SYDVKM. The CDR3 runs to 14 residues. CDR3 protein: CASRQAGNNEKLFF. In DNA, the CDR3 is TGTGCCAGCAGGCAGGCCGGGAATAATGAAAAACTGTTTTTT. Filled out from reference TRBV28 and TRBJ1-4, the complete variable domain reads DVKVTQSSRYLVKRTGEKVFLECVQDMDHENMFWYRQDPGLGLRLIYFSYDVKMKEKGDIPEGYSVSREKKERFSLILESASTNQTSMYLCASRQAGNNEKLFFGSGTQLSVL.

This sequence joins TRBV7-9 and TRBJ1-4; 7 bases are shared with TRBD1. V lost 5 bases to trimming and J lost 5 bases; unmatched junction nucleotides: 5. The CDR3 sequence is 14 residues long. Per the germline V gene, CDR1 is SEHNR and CDR2 is FQNEAQ (reference sequence). The CDR3 DNA reads as TGTGCCAGCAGCCGAGGGACAGAGAATGAAAAACTGTTTTTT. Amino acids: CASSRGTENEKLFF.

The V and J genes are TRBV5-4 and TRBJ2-1; 9 bases agree with TRBD2. V dropped 0 bases and J dropped 6; count of bases not matched to a gene: 7. This CDR3 has 16 residues. Germline V gene data show CDR1 as SGHNT and CDR2 as YYREEE (reference sequence). In nucleotides, the CDR3 is TGTGCCAGCAGCTTGGATCTAGCGGGGTTTATCAATGAGCAGTTCTTC. Encoded protein: CASSLDLAGFINEQFF.

The genes are TRBV2 and TRBJ1-6; a possible D gene is TRBD1 (6 bases). The CDR3 consists of 16 residues. V shed 8 bases and J shed 10 bases, with 24 bases lying between them. CDR1 is SNHLY, CDR2 FYNNEI, per germline. CDR3 sequence reads: CASGLGRRGGRSPLHF. The CDR3 nucleotides read TGTGCCAGCGGTCTTGGCCGTCGAGGGGGTCGATCACCCCTCCACTTT.

This clone was seen only a few times. The chain couples TRBV6-1 to TRBJ1-3; 8 bases match TRBD1. CDR3 length: 14 amino acids. Germline V CDR1 and CDR2: MNHNS, SASEGT. J lost 2 bases, V lost 3 bases, and 0 bases had no gene match. Here the CDR3 DNA reads TGTGCCAGCAGTGAGACAGGGGCTGGAAACACCATATATTTT. It is translated as CASSETGAGNTIYF.

This clone was observed a few times. J is TRBJ1-4 and V is TRBV7-2; a possible D gene is TRBD1 (6 bases). Trimming pared 5 bases from V and 8 bases from J, leaving 21 bases between. From germline, CDR1 is SGHTA and CDR2 FQGNSA. This CDR3 is 16 amino acids long. CDR3 amino acids: CASSNRQAASTEKLFF. As DNA, the CDR3 is TGTGCCAGCAGCAACCGACAGGCCGCGTCTACGGAAAAACTGTTTTTT. Full variable domain (outside the CDR3, taken from reference TRBV7-2 and TRBJ1-4): GAGVSQSPSNKVTEKGKDVELRCDPISGHTALYWYRQSLGQGLEFLIYFQGNSAPDKSGLPSDRFSAERTGGSVSTLTIQRTQQEDSAVYLCASSNRQAASTEKLFFGSGTQLSVL.

The chain combines TRBV5-1 with TRBJ2-2; TRBD1 might be the D (6 bases). This CDR3 has 19 amino acids. Germline values: CDR1 SGHRS, CDR2 YFSETQ. V shed 3 bases and J shed 0 bases, with 21 bases lying between them. The CDR3 DNA reads TGCGCCAGCAGCTCCCCCCCAGGACAGCGAGCCTCGAACACCGGGGAGCTGTTTTTT. This sequence encodes CASSSPPGQRASNTGELFF.

This clone has just a few counts. J is TRBJ1-2 and V is TRBV29-1; D remains unclear. Germline V CDR1 and CDR2: SQVTM, ANQGSEA. Trimming took 0 bases from V and 4 from J, leaving 15 bases between them. The length of the CDR3 is 15 residues. The CDR3 region has the DNA TGCAGCGTTGAAGATCCGGCGGTGGGAGGCTATGGCTACACCTTC. Translation: CSVEDPAVGGYGYTF. Drawing the rest from reference TRBV29-1 and TRBJ1-2, the complete variable domain is SAVISQKPSRDICQRGTSLTIQCQVDSQVTMMFWYRQQPGQSLTLIATANQGSEATYESGFVIDKFPISRPNLTFSTLTVSNMSPEDSSIYLCSVEDPAVGGYGYTFGSGTRLTVV.

This clone was detected once. The CDR3 spells CASSYPNANVLTF. The CDR3 nucleotides read TGTGCCAGCAGCTACCCTAACGCCAACGTCCTGACTTTC. V and J are TRBV7-9 and TRBJ2-6; D is uncertain. This CDR3 contains 13 residues. Germline CDR1 and CDR2: SEHNR and FQNEAQ (reference sequence). Trimming left V 4 bases short and J 7 bases short, with 8 bases between.

The rearrangement uses TRBV4-1 and TRBJ2-5; TRBD1 is a possible D gene (6 bases). CDR1 and CDR2 (germline): MGHRA, YSYEKL. Trimming took 5 bases from V and 3 from J, leaving 16 bases between them. CDR3 length equals 15 residues. CDR3 loop: CASSVQGTREETQYF. DNA for the CDR3: TGCGCCAGCAGCGTCCAGGGGACGAGAGAAGAGACCCAGTACTTC.

The rearrangement joins TRBV2 to TRBJ2-1, with D perhaps matching TRBD2 (5 bases). This CDR3 region has 12 residues. The germline CDR1 and CDR2 sequences are SNHLY and FYNNEI. V lost 5 bases to trimming and J lost 9 bases, with 11 bases between them. The CDR3: CASSYSALEQFF. The DNA of the CDR3 is TGTGCCAGCAGTTATAGCGCACTTGAGCAGTTCTTC. Based on the CDR3 plus reference TRBV2 and TRBJ2-1, the full variable domain is EPEVTQTPSHQVTQMGQEVILRCVPISNHLYFYWYRQILGQKVEFLVSFYNNEISEKSEIFDDQFSVERPDGSNFTLKIRSTKLEDSAMYFCASSYSALEQFFGPGTRLTVL.

The J gene is TRBJ2-5, the V gene TRBV5-1; a possible D gene is TRBD1 (6 bases). V lost 4 bases to trimming and J lost 1 base, with 11 bases between them. The CDR3 has 14 amino acids. Per germline, CDR1 SGHRS and CDR2 YFSETQ. This CDR3 reads CASSAQGVQETQYF. DNA of the CDR3: TGCGCCAGCAGCGCACAGGGAGTCCAAGAGACCCAGTACTTC. The full variable domain, its missing parts supplied by reference TRBV5-1 and TRBJ2-5, is KAGVTQTPRYLIKTRGQQVTLSCSPISGHRSVSWYQQTPGQGLQFLFEYFSETQRNKGNFPGRFSGRQFSNSRSEMNVSTLELGDSALYLCASSAQGVQETQYFGPGTRLLVL.

CDR3 nucleotide sequence: TGTGCCAGCCAAACTAGCACAGATACGCAGTATTTT. Translation gives CASQTSTDTQYF. V and J are TRBV2 and TRBJ2-3, with D uncertain. V dropped 8 bases and J dropped 0 bases, with 6 bases sitting between them. The CDR3 extends over 12 amino acids. Germline V gene sequence: CDR1 SNHLY, CDR2 FYNNEI.

The rearrangement links TRBV5-1 to TRBJ2-7; D unresolved. The CDR3 covers 13 residues. Trimming pared 4 bases from V and 2 bases from J, leaving 10 bases between. Germline assignment: CDR1 SGHRS and CDR2 YFSETQ. The CDR3: CASSATETYEQYF. The CDR3 bases are TGCGCCAGCAGCGCAACAGAAACCTACGAGCAGTACTTC. Based on the CDR3 plus reference TRBV5-1 and TRBJ2-7, the full variable domain is KAGVTQTPRYLIKTRGQQVTLSCSPISGHRSVSWYQQTPGQGLQFLFEYFSETQRNKGNFPGRFSGRQFSNSRSEMNVSTLELGDSALYLCASSATETYEQYFGPGTRLTVT.

The V call is TRBV25-1, the J call TRBJ2-3; a weak D match, TRBD2 (5 bases). This CDR3 is 13 amino acids long. CDR1 and CDR2 (germline): MGHDK, SYGVNS. With 6 bases removed from V and 4 bases from J, the gap between germline ends came to 11 bases. The CDR3, as DNA: TGTGCCAGCAGCCTTTACGGGGCAGATACGCAGTATTTT. Translated: CASSLYGADTQYF.

The chain employs TRBV28 and TRBJ1-2; D ambiguous. The CDR3 is made up of 13 amino acids. The V and J ends lost 3 bases and 4 bases respectively, with 9 bases between them. Germline loops: CDR1 MDHEN, CDR2 SYDVKM. For the CDR3, the DNA is TGTGCCAGCAGTTTGAACAGAGTCTATGGCTACACCTTC. Translation gives CASSLNRVYGYTF.

The chain recombines TRBV4-3 with TRBJ1-2; 7 nucleotides match TRBD1. The CDR3 is 14 residues long. Germline CDR1 and CDR2: LGHNA and YSLEER. V lost 4 bases, J lost 4 bases, and 6 bases stayed unmatched. CDR3 sequence (DNA): TGCGCCAGCAGCCCACCCGGGACAGTCTATGGCTACACCTTC. Encoded protein: CASSPPGTVYGYTF.

This clone was detected a few times. The chain uses TRBV4-1 and TRBJ1-4; the D gene is possibly TRBD1 (6 bases). This CDR3 region has 16 residues. Trimming took off 3 bases at V and 10 bases at J, with 21 bases between the two ends. The V gene's germline CDR1 is MGHRA and CDR2 YSYEKL. The CDR3 DNA reads TGCGCCAGCAGCCAGGGGCCCACAGGGCTAGGGCGAAAACTGTTTTTT. This encodes CASSQGPTGLGRKLFF.

This clone was picked up a small number of times. CDR3 bases: TGCGCCAGCAGTCAACGGACGGGGATCTACGAGCAGTACTTC. Protein: CASSQRTGIYEQYF. The chain employs TRBV5-1 and TRBJ2-7; perhaps TRBD2 as D (5 bases). Trimming removed 5 bases at V and 3 bases at J, with 15 bases between. Germline assignment: CDR1 SGHRS and CDR2 YFSETQ. CDR3 length equals 14 residues.

The chain carries TRBV10-2 and TRBJ1-1, with D tentatively TRBD1 (6 bases). Trimming shortened V by 6 bases and J by 1 base, and 12 bases separated the two germline ends. The CDR3 consists of 14 residues. Per the germline V gene, CDR1 is WSHSY and CDR2 is SAAADI. This chain's CDR3 is CASRVDSANTEAFF. In DNA, the CDR3 is TGCGCCAGCAGGGTGGACAGTGCGAACACTGAAGCTTTCTTT.

The rearrangement links TRBV5-4 to TRBJ1-1; D remains unclear. This CDR3 has 12 residues. Trimming took 0 bases from V and 7 from J, leaving 7 bases between them. Germline values: CDR1 SGHNT, CDR2 YYREEE (reference sequence). Written as DNA, the CDR3 is TGTGCCAGCAGCTTGGCCGGCGGTGAAGCTTTCTTT. Translation gives CASSLAGGEAFF.